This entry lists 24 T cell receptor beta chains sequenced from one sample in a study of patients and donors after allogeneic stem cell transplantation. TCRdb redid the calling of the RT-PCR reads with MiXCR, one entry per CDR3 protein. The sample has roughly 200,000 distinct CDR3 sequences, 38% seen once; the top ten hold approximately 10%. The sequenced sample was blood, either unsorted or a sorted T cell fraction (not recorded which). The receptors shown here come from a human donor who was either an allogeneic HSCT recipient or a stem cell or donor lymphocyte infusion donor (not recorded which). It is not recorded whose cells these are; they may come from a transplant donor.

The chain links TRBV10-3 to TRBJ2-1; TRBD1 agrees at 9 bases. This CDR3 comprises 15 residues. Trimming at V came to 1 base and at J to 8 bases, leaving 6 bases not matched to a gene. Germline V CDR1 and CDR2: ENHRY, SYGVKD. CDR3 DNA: TGTGCCATCAGTGAGTTCGGACAGGGGACAGATGAGCAGTTCTTC. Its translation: CAISEFGQGTDEQFF.

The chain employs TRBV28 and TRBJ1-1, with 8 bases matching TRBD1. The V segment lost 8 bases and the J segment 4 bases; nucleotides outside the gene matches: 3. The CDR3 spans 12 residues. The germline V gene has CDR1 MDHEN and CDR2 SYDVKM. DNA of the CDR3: TGTGCCAGCGGACAGGGCCTCACTGAAGCTTTCTTT. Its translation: CASGQGLTEAFF.

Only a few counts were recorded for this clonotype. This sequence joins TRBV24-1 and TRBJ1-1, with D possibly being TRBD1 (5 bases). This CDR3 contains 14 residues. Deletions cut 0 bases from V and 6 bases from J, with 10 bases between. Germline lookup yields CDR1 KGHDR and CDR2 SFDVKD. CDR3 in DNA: TGTGCCACCAGTGATTTGGGGGGATCCGCTGAAGCTTTCTTT. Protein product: CATSDLGGSAEAFF.

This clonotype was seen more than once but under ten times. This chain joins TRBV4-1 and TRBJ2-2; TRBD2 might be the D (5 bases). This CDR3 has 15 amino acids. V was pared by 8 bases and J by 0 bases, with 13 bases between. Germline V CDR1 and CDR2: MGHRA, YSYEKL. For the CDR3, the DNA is TGCGCCAGCCAGCTAACCGGGACGAACACCGGGGAGCTGTTTTTT. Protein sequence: CASQLTGTNTGELFF.

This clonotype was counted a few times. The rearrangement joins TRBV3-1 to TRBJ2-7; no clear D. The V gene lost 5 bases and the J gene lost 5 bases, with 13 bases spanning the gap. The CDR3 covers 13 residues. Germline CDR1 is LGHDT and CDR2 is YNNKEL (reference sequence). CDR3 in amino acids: CASSSRTFNEQYF. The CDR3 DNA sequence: TGTGCCAGCAGCTCCCGGACCTTCAACGAGCAGTACTTC.

Here the CDR3 reads CASSQVRHSGANVLTF. For the CDR3, the DNA is TGTGCCAGCAGCCAAGTCAGGCACTCTGGGGCCAACGTCCTGACTTTC. V gene TRBV3-1 combines with J gene TRBJ2-6; no clear D. V lost 1 base and J 0 bases, leaving 7 bases between the germline ends. Germline lookup yields CDR1 LGHDT and CDR2 YNNKEL (reference sequence). This CDR3 has 16 amino acids.

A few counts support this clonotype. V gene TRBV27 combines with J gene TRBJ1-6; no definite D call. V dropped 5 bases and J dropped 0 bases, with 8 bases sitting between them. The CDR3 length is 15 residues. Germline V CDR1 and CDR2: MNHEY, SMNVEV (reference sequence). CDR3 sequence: CASSRGSSYNSPLHF. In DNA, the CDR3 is TGTGCCAGCAGTCGCGGGAGCTCCTATAATTCACCCCTCCACTTT.

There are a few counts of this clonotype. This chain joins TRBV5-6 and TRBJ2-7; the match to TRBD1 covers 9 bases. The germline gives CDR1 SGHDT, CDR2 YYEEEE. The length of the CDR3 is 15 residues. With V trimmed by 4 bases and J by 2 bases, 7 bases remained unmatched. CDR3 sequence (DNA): TGTGCCAGCAGCAAGACCGGGACAGGGACCTACGAGCAGTACTTC. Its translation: CASSKTGTGTYEQYF.

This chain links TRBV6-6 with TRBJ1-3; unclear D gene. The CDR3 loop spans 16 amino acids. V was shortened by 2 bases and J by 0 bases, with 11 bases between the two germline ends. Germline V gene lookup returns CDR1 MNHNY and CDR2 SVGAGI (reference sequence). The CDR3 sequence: CASSYLQDFSGNTIYF. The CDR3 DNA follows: TGTGCCAGCAGTTACCTACAAGACTTCTCTGGAAACACCATATATTTT.

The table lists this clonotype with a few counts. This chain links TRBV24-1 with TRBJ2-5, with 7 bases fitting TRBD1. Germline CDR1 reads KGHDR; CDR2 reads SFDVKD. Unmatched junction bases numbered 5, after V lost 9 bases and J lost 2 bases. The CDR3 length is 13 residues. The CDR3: CATRAGGQETQYF. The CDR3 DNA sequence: TGTGCCACCCGGGCAGGGGGTCAAGAGACCCAGTACTTC.

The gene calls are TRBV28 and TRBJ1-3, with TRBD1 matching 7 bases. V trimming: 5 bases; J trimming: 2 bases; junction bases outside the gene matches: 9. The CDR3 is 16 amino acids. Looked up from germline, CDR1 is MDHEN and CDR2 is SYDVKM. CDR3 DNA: TGTGCCAGCAGTAGATCACAGGGGATAACTGGAAACACCATATATTTT. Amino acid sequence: CASSRSQGITGNTIYF.

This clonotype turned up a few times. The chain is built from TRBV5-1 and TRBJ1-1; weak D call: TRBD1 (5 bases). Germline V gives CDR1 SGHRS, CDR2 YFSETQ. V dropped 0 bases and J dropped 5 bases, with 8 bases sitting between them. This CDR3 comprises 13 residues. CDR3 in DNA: TGCGCCAGCAGCTTGGCTTGGGGGACTGAAGCTTTCTTT. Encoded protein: CASSLAWGTEAFF.

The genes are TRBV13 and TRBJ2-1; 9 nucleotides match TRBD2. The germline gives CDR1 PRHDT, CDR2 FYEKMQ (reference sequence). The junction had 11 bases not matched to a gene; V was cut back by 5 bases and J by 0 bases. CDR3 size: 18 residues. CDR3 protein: CASSPRIAGASSYNEQFF. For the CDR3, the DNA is TGTGCCAGCAGCCCCCGGATAGCGGGGGCGAGCTCCTACAATGAGCAGTTCTTC.

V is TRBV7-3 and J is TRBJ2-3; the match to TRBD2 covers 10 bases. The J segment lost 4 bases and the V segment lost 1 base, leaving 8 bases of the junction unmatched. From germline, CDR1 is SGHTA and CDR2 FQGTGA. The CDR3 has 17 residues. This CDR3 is CASSLNGRLAGADTQYF. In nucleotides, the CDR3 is TGTGCCAGCAGCTTAAATGGTCGGCTAGCGGGGGCAGATACGCAGTATTTT.

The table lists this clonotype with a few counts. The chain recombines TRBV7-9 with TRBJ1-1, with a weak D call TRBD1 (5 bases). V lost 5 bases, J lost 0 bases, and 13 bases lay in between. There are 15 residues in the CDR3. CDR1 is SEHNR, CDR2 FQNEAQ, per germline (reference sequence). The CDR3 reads CASSHLWGMNTEAFF. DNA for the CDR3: TGTGCCAGCAGCCACCTCTGGGGGATGAACACTGAAGCTTTCTTT.

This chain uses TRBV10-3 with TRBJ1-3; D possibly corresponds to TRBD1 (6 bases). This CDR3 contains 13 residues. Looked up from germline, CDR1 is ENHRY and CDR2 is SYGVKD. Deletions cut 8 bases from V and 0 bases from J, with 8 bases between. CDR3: CAIGGVSGNTIYF. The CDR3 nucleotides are TGTGCCATCGGGGGCGTCTCTGGAAACACCATATATTTT.

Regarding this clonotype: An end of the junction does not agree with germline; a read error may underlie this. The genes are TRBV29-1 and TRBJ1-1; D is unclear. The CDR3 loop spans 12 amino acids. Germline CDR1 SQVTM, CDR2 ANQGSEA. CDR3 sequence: CSAEGGLTEAFF. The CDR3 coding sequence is TGCAGCGCTGAAGGCGGTTTAACTGAAGCTTTCTTT.

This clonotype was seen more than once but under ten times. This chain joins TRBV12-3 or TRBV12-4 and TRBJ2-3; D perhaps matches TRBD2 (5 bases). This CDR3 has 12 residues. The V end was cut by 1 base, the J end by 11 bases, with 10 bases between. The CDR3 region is CASSLGGSGQYF. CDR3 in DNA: TGTGCCAGCAGTTTAGGAGGGTCGGGGCAGTATTTT.

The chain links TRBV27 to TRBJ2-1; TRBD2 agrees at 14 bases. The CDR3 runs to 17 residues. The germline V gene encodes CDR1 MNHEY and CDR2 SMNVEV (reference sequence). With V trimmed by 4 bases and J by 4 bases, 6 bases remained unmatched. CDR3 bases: TGTGCCAGCAGTTCTTGGACTAGCGGGGGGTCTTACAATGAGCAGTTCTTC. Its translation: CASSSWTSGGSYNEQFF.

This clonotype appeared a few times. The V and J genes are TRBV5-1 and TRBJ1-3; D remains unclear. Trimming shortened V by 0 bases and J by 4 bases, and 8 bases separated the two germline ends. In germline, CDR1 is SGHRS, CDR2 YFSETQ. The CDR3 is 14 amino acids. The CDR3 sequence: CASSLAERGNTIYF. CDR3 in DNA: TGCGCCAGCAGCTTGGCCGAACGGGGAAACACCATATATTTT.

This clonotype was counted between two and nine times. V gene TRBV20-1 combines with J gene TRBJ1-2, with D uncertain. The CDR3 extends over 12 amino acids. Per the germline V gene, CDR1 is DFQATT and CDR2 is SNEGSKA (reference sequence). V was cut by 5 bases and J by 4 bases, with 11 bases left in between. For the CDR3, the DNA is TGCAGTGCTTACCGGGCCCCCTATGGCTACACCTTC. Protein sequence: CSAYRAPYGYTF.

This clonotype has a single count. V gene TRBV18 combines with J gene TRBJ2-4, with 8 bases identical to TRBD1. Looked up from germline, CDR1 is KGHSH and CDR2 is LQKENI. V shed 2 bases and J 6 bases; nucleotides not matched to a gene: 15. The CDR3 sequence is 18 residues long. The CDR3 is CASSPNDLRDRTLNIQYF. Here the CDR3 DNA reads TGTGCCAGCTCACCAAATGACCTCCGGGACAGGACTTTAAACATTCAGTACTTC.

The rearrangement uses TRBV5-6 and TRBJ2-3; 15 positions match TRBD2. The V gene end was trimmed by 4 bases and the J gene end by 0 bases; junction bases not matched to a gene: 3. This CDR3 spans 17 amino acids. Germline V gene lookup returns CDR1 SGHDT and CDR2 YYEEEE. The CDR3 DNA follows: TGTGCCAGCAGCAGGACTAGCGGGGGGGCTAGCACAGATACGCAGTATTTT. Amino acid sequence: CASSRTSGGASTDTQYF.

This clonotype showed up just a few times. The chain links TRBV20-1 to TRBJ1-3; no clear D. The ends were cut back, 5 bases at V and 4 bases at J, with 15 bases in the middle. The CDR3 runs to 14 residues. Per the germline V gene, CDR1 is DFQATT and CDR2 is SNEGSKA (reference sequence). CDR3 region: CSARTVDFGNTIYF. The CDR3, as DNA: TGCAGTGCTCGAACAGTAGATTTCGGAAACACCATATATTTT.